The 29 T cell receptor beta chains given below trace back to one sample, sequenced in a study of spatial heterogeneity in lung cancer (dated by TCRdb to between 2017 and 2020). The library was made by 5' RACE. TCRdb lists the instrument as NextSeq 500. TCRdb itself trimmed the public reads at Q25 with fastp, ran MiXCR and retained productive beta chains. Under each unique CDR3 protein, matching rows form one entry showing the most common genes and DNA. The sample data list some 37,000 distinct CDR3 sequences, and 7.5% of these were observed just once. In total, the top ten clones hold 28% of the sample. The time point label for this specimen denotes: sample taken at primary tumor resection. Without any cell sorting, TCR sequencing was performed on whole RNA extracted either from tumor and nontumor lung tissue or from cryopreserved PBMC samples. This specimen was PBMCs, taken at surgery. The receptors were gathered from a male donor with early-stage non-small cell lung cancer.

This clonotype was counted only a few times. This chain joins TRBV10-2 and TRBJ2-3, with TRBD2 matching over 9 bases. The length of the CDR3 is 17 residues. V lost 5 bases, J lost 3 bases, and 12 bases stayed unmatched. Per germline, CDR1 WSHSY and CDR2 SAAADI. This CDR3 reads CASSHAGLAGWTDTQYF. In nucleotides, the CDR3 is TGCGCCAGCAGTCATGCTGGGCTAGCGGGATGGACAGATACGCAGTATTTT.

This clonotype was found a few times. V is TRBV7-9 and J is TRBJ1-1; the D is unclear. The germline V and J ends were trimmed by 2 bases and 0 bases, with 13 bases remaining between them. The CDR3 is 16 amino acids. Germline V gene lookup returns CDR1 SEHNR and CDR2 FQNEAQ (reference sequence). CDR3 region: CASSLNRAGMNTEAFF. CDR3 DNA sequence: TGTGCCAGCAGCTTAAATCGTGCGGGTATGAACACTGAAGCTTTCTTT.

This clonotype occurred a few times. V gene TRBV14 combines with J gene TRBJ1-4; D is possibly TRBD1 (6 bases). This CDR3 contains 15 residues. Per the germline V gene, CDR1 is SGHDN and CDR2 is FVKESK. V lost 1 base, J lost 5 bases, and 11 bases lay in between. The CDR3 sequence: CASSQAGASNEKLFF. CDR3 nucleotide sequence: TGTGCCAGCAGCCAAGCAGGGGCTTCAAATGAAAAACTGTTTTTT.

This clonotype has only a few counts. The V gene is TRBV6-2 or TRBV6-3, the J gene TRBJ2-4; D assignment may be TRBD1 or TRBD2 (6 bases each). The CDR3 runs 16 residues. Germline values: CDR1 MNHEY, CDR2 SVGEGT. The ends were cut back, 6 bases at V and 15 bases at J, with 30 bases in the middle. CDR3 in DNA: TGTGCCAGCAGCTCGCATTACGTCCGGGAGAGGGGGTTTGGGTACTTC. Encoded protein: CASSSHYVRERGFGYF.

This clonotype was observed a handful of times. The chain carries TRBV18 and TRBJ2-5; the match to TRBD1 covers 9 bases. CDR3 length equals 13 residues. Germline-derived CDR1 and CDR2 are KGHSH and LQKENI. Germline trimming cut 5 bases from V and 4 bases from J; bases unmatched to any gene: 2. CDR3 bases: TGTGCCAGCTCAGGGACAGGGAGAGAGACCCAGTACTTC. This codes for CASSGTGRETQYF.

This clonotype was observed at least ten times. The chain joins TRBV12-3 or TRBV12-4 to TRBJ1-5; no clear D gene. The V end lost 1 base, the J end lost 5 bases, and 12 bases lay between the germline ends. This CDR3 is 15 amino acids long. As DNA, the CDR3 is TGTGCCAGCAGTTTAGTCCCGGGGTGGGATCAGCCCCAGCATTTT. It is translated as CASSLVPGWDQPQHF.

This clonotype occurred a few times. V is TRBV12-3 or TRBV12-4 and J is TRBJ1-6; unclear D gene. Trimming removed 7 bases from V and 1 base from J, with 11 bases in between. The CDR3 has 15 amino acids. CDR3 amino acids: CASTSGTSYNSPLHF. CDR3 sequence (DNA): TGTGCCAGCACCTCCGGAACATCCTATAATTCACCCCTCCACTTT.

Notes on this clonotype: One end of the junction is discordant with germline, which a read error may explain. The rearrangement joins TRBV7-2 to TRBJ1-5, with 7 bases aligning to TRBD1. CDR1 is SGHTA, CDR2 FQGNSA, per germline. This CDR3 has 15 amino acids. CDR3 nucleotide sequence: TGTGTCAGCAGCCCTCAGACAGGGAACAATCAGCCCCAGCATTTT. The encoded protein is CVSSPQTGNNQPQHF.

This clonotype was observed a few times. The J gene is TRBJ2-1, the V gene TRBV7-3; maybe TRBD2 (6 bases). This CDR3 is 15 amino acids long. V lost 2 bases and J lost 6, with 14 bases in between. Looked up from germline, CDR1 is SGHTA and CDR2 is FQGTGA. CDR3 sequence (DNA): TGTGCCAGCAGCTTAGGGGAGGCGGTGGGCAATGAGCAGTTCTTC. Protein product: CASSLGEAVGNEQFF.

There are a few counts of this clonotype. This chain joins TRBV7-2 and TRBJ2-7; 7 bases are shared with TRBD1. The V gene's germline CDR1 is SGHTA and CDR2 FQGNSA. V dropped 6 bases and J dropped 0; count of bases not matched to a gene: 5. This CDR3 contains 14 residues. CDR3 sequence: CASRGQTSSYEQYF. CDR3 in DNA: TGTGCCAGCAGGGGACAGACCAGCTCCTACGAGCAGTACTTC.

This clonotype was counted ten times or more. The V gene is TRBV6-2 or TRBV6-3, the J gene TRBJ1-6; D uncertain. Germline values: CDR1 MNHEY, CDR2 SVGEGT. The CDR3 runs 13 residues. V lost 0 bases, J lost 15 bases, and 12 bases lay in between. The CDR3, as DNA: TGTGCCAGCAGTTACTCGAGTTTCATCGTCCTCCACTTT. Amino acid sequence: CASSYSSFIVLHF.

At least ten counts were recorded for this clonotype. This chain connects TRBV7-8 to TRBJ2-3; D remains ambiguous. The CDR3 has 15 residues. V dropped 1 base and J dropped 0 bases, with 8 bases sitting between them. Per the germline V gene, CDR1 is SGHVS and CDR2 is FQNEAQ. The CDR3 DNA sequence: TGTGCCAGCAGCTTAGGAAGAGCGAGCACAGATACGCAGTATTTT. It translates to CASSLGRASTDTQYF.

This clonotype came up many times. This CDR3 reads CASSYTSGSEAFF. For the CDR3, the DNA is TGTGCCAGCAGTTACACCTCAGGGTCTGAAGCTTTCTTT. V and J are TRBV6-6 and TRBJ1-1; a weak D match, TRBD1 (5 bases). CDR1 and CDR2 from the germline V gene are MNHNY and SVGAGI (reference sequence). With 2 bases removed from V and 6 bases from J, the gap between germline ends came to 10 bases. This CDR3 has 13 amino acids.

This clonotype appeared many times. The chain is built from TRBV28 and TRBJ1-3, with D uncertain. This CDR3 comprises 15 residues. The germline V gene encodes CDR1 MDHEN and CDR2 SYDVKM. With 4 bases removed from V and 0 bases from J, the gap between germline ends came to 10 bases. CDR3 region: CASSSGWTSGNTIYF. The CDR3 DNA is TGTGCCAGCAGTTCCGGGTGGACCTCTGGAAACACCATATATTTT.

This clonotype was seen more than once but under ten times. This sequence joins TRBV25-1 and TRBJ1-1, with a tentative D call TRBD1 (5 bases). V was pared by 0 bases and J by 5 bases, with 7 bases between. This CDR3 has 13 residues. CDR1 and CDR2 (germline): MGHDK, SYGVNS. This CDR3 is CASSEYGTTEAFF. DNA for the CDR3: TGTGCCAGCAGTGAATATGGGACGACTGAAGCTTTCTTT.

This chain uses TRBV6-1 with TRBJ2-3, with TRBD2 identical over 7 bases. The CDR3 loop spans 15 amino acids. Germline CDR1 MNHNS, CDR2 SASEGT. Losses at the gene ends were 6 bases for V and 2 bases for J; bases not matched to a gene: 8. CDR3 in DNA: TGTGCCAGCAGCCCTTTTGGGGGGGACACAGATACGCAGTATTTT. It translates to CASSPFGGDTDTQYF.

This clonotype has ten or more counts. This chain links TRBV29-1 with TRBJ2-1; 14 nucleotides match TRBD2. In germline, CDR1 is SQVTM, CDR2 ANQGSEA. CDR3 length: 13 amino acids. V shed 6 bases and J 8 bases; nucleotides not matched to a gene: 3. This CDR3 is CSVGLAGAHEQFF. As DNA, the CDR3 is TGCAGCGTGGGACTAGCGGGAGCCCATGAGCAGTTCTTC.

This clonotype was found many times. This chain connects TRBV7-3 to TRBJ2-2; 13 bases align to TRBD2. Germline values: CDR1 SGHTA, CDR2 FQGTGA. This CDR3 has 20 amino acids. The trim removed 2 bases at V and 1 base at J, leaving 10 bases unmatched. The CDR3 protein is CASSLFGTSGMLVNTGELFF. CDR3 nucleotide sequence: TGTGCCAGCAGCTTATTCGGGACTAGCGGGATGCTTGTGAACACCGGGGAGCTGTTTTTT.

This clonotype was counted at least ten times. This chain connects TRBV5-4 to TRBJ1-1, with 7 positions matching TRBD1. After removal of 4 bases from V and 1 base from J, the junction contained 7 bases not matched to a gene. Germline V lookup: CDR1 SGHNT, CDR2 YYREEE (reference sequence). CDR3 length: 15 amino acids. The CDR3 is CASSLRDRSNTEAFF. CDR3 DNA sequence: TGTGCCAGCAGCCTACGGGACAGATCGAACACTGAAGCTTTCTTT.

This clonotype was found many times. The chain has TRBV27 and TRBJ2-2, with no clear D. The CDR3 is 15 residues long. Trimming pared 3 bases from V and 2 bases from J, leaving 10 bases between. The germline CDR1 and CDR2 sequences are MNHEY and SMNVEV (reference sequence). CDR3: CASSFSQTNTGELFF. CDR3 in DNA: TGTGCCAGCAGTTTTTCCCAAACCAACACCGGGGAGCTGTTTTTT.

Ten or more counts support this clonotype. The chain couples TRBV19 to TRBJ2-7, with 11 bases fitting TRBD2. Germline CDR1 LNHDA, CDR2 SQIVND (reference sequence). This CDR3 has 14 residues. V was clipped by 9 bases and J by 4 bases; unmatched bases: 8. The CDR3 protein is CASRSGGAPYEQYF. The CDR3 region has the DNA TGTGCCAGCCGTAGCGGGGGGGCCCCGTACGAGCAGTACTTC.

This clonotype was seen at least ten times. V gene TRBV20-1 combines with J gene TRBJ2-1, with 7 positions matching TRBD2. This CDR3 has 13 residues. Germline CDR1 is DFQATT and CDR2 is SNEGSKA (reference sequence). Here the CDR3 DNA reads TGCACCCGCTCTAGCGGAGCGTACAATGAGCAGTTCTTC. Translation gives CTRSSGAYNEQFF.

At least ten counts were recorded for this clonotype. The rearrangement uses TRBV7-2 and TRBJ2-1, with 7 bases that match TRBD2. The CDR3 sequence is 14 residues long. Trimming at V came to 5 bases and at J to 4 bases, leaving 5 bases not matched to a gene. In germline, CDR1 is SGHTA, CDR2 FQGNSA. The CDR3 here is CASSSSGSYNEQFF. CDR3 in DNA: TGTGCCAGCAGCAGTAGCGGGTCTTACAATGAGCAGTTCTTC. The entire variable domain, with the rest obtained from reference TRBV7-2 and TRBJ2-1, is as follows: GAGVSQSPSNKVTEKGKDVELRCDPISGHTALYWYRQSLGQGLEFLIYFQGNSAPDKSGLPSDRFSAERTGGSVSTLTIQRTQQEDSAVYLCASSSSGSYNEQFFGPGTRLTVL.

This clonotype was seen ten or more times. V usage is TRBV25-1 and J usage is TRBJ2-5; 7 positions agree with TRBD1. The germline gives CDR1 MGHDK, CDR2 SYGVNS. This CDR3 is built from 15 residues. V gave up 4 bases and J gave up 6 bases; unmatched junction bases: 11. The CDR3 sequence: CASSVRLGGGKTQYF. CDR3 bases: TGTGCCAGCAGTGTCCGTCTAGGGGGCGGAAAGACCCAGTACTTC.

Ten or more counts support this clonotype. V gene TRBV7-2 combines with J gene TRBJ2-3; the match to TRBD2 covers 7 bases. Germline V CDR1 and CDR2: SGHTA, FQGNSA. V lost 3 bases and J lost 3; bases outside the gene matches: 6. The CDR3 loop spans 15 amino acids. For the CDR3, the DNA is TGTGCCAGCAGCTTCCGAGCGGGAAAGACAGATACGCAGTATTTT. Residues: CASSFRAGKTDTQYF. The full variable domain, rest sourced from reference TRBV7-2 and TRBJ2-3, is GAGVSQSPSNKVTEKGKDVELRCDPISGHTALYWYRQSLGQGLEFLIYFQGNSAPDKSGLPSDRFSAERTGGSVSTLTIQRTQQEDSAVYLCASSFRAGKTDTQYFGPGTRLTVL.

This clonotype was seen repeatedly, ten times or more. The chain combines TRBV4-1 with TRBJ1-1; TRBD1 is a possible D gene (5 bases). Germline loops: CDR1 MGHRA, CDR2 YSYEKL. V was shortened by 4 bases and J by 1 base, with 13 bases between the two germline ends. The CDR3 sequence is 15 residues long. CDR3 nucleotides: TGCGCCAGCAGCCCCCCCGGGGCGGCGAACACTGAAGCTTTCTTT. Its translation: CASSPPGAANTEAFF.

This clonotype was found many times. The chain has TRBV29-1 and TRBJ2-3; D not certain. V was clipped by 7 bases and J by 5 bases, with 19 bases between them. CDR3 size: 14 residues. The germline V gene has CDR1 SQVTM and CDR2 ANQGSEA. CDR3 loop: CSAPAARLGDTQYF. CDR3 coding DNA: TGCAGCGCCCCCGCTGCGCGGCTGGGAGATACGCAGTATTTT.

V usage is TRBV12-3 or TRBV12-4 and J usage is TRBJ1-1; 10 nucleotides line up with TRBD1. The CDR3 extends over 14 amino acids. V shed 3 bases and J 5 bases; nucleotides not matched to a gene: 3. The CDR3 DNA reads as TGTGCCAGCAGTTTTAGGGACAGGGGTACTGAAGCTTTCTTT. Translated: CASSFRDRGTEAFF.

The V gene is TRBV20-1, the J gene TRBJ2-7, with D unresolved. The V and J ends lost 8 bases and 2 bases respectively, with 13 bases between them. Germline lookup yields CDR1 DFQATT and CDR2 SNEGSKA (reference sequence). This CDR3 has 12 residues. CDR3 sequence (DNA): TGCAGTACTCTCGGCACCGCCTACGAGCAGTACTTC. Protein product: CSTLGTAYEQYF.